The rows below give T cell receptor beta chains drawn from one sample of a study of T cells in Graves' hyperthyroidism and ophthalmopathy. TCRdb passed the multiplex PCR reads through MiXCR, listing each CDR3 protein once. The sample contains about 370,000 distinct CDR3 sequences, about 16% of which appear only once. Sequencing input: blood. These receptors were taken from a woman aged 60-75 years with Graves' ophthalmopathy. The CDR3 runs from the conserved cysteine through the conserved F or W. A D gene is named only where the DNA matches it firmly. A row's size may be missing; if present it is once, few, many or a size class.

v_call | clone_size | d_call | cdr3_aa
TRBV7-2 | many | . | CASSVGGGTDTQYF
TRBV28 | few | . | CASSFLAVQFF
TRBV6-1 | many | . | CASSPQGRTEAFF
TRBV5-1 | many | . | CASSLAGAGTGELFF
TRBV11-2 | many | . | CASSPGGREGLPLHF
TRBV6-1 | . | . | CASNLIPGTMRETQYF
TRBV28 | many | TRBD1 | CASSEQGIVAKNIQYF
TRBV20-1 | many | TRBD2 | CSAGGKRKAYEQYF
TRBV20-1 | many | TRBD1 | CSTGQGPGTHEQYF
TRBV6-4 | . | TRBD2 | CASSGLKREMRNEQFF
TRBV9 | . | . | CASSVVPGTPPDTIYF
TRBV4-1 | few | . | CASSQEARTETYEQYF
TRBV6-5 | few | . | CASSYRQQYQETQYF
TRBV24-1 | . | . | CATRGGQGATGELFF
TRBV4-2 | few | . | CASSPTRSEQFF
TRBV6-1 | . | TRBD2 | CASSPFGLTSGRNTGELFF
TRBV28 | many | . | CASSPAGTQAYEQYF
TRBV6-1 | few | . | CASSEGIAEQYF
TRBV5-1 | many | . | CASSPGQPPGTAFF
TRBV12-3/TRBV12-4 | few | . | CASSLYRRIAYNEQFF
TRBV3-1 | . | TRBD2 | CASSQVILAGGRDTQYF
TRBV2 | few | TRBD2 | CASRGTSGRPSAYEQYF
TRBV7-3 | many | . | CASSSDLADTQYF
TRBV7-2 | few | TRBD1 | CASSLIGTGDGSPLHF
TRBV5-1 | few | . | CASSWGDSLSGDTQYF
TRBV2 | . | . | CASSEDGGSPGNTIYF
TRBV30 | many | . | CAWSRRGAYNEQFF
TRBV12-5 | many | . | CASGTSRNNEQFF
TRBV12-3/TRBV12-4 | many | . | CASSTGSSYQPQHF
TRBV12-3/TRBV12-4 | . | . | CASSLGSGEFF
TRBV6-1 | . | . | CASTTRGETQYF
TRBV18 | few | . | CASSTSGTYEQYF
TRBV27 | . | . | CASSFGRLSIQYF
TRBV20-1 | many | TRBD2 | CSASTRLAGGWRQETQYF
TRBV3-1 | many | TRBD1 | CASRTGGSNEQFF
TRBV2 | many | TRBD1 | CASSPNRDRIPAGELFF
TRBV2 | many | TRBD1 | CASTYRGYGYTF
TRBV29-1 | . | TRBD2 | CSVETSGIGNEQFF
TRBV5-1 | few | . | CASSLAVTGGTEAFF
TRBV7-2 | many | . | CASSLGLSFDEQFF
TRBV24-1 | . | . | CATSDLTTRGTQYF